This TCR beta chain originates from a study of T-cell memory formation after mild COVID-19. Study outcomes and limitations: The finding that pre-infection memory included some responding clones suggested that cross-reactive memory joined.

Worth noting for this clonotype: Its cognate antigen is unknown.

5'RACE primed at constant segments yielded TCR alpha and TCR beta cDNA libraries bearing sample barcodes and UMIs. TCRdb processed the 5' RACE reads anew with MiXCR; each CDR3 protein has one entry. Among about 430,000 distinct CDR3 sequences listed, 20% to 25% were seen once. V was shortened by 6 bases and J by 6 bases, with 21 bases between the two germline ends. The CDR3 has 16 residues. Germline CDR1 reads MDHEN; CDR2 reads SYDVKM. This TCR derives from an adult woman who had mild COVID-19 (a few samples of this study predate the infection). Cell type and time point are not known. Sequenced sample: PBMCs or a T cell subset sorted from them (not recorded which). J is TRBJ1-5 and V is TRBV28, with D uncertain. The CDR3 DNA follows: TGTGCCAGCAGCCCTAAGGCGGGCTTCATTAGTCAGCCCCAGCATTTT. The encoded protein is CASSPKAGFISQPQHF.